These 9 T cell receptor beta chains share one sample of origin, sequenced in a study of shared clonotypes between healthy human individuals. Using immunoSEQ multiplex PCR, the repertoire was profiled, and TCRdb retains in-frame clones only, with some absent. Of about 2.4 million clones listed, roughly 93% are singletons. The sequencing sample was made of naive CD4+ T cells from PBMCs. Subset: CD45RA+ positively selected. These receptors were collected from a young man in good health. Some clones in this sample may be carry-over from other donors' samples.

The V call is TRBV5-4, the J call TRBJ2-7; 8 bases are a match to TRBD2. This CDR3 region has 15 residues. Unmatched junction bases numbered 11, after V lost 3 bases and J lost 6 bases. Germline CDR1 SGHNT, CDR2 YYREEE (reference sequence). CDR3 bases: TGTGCCAGCAGCTCCACAGGTGGGGCGGGGGGCGAGCAGTACTTC. This codes for CASSSTGGAGGEQYF.

V is TRBV7-6 and J is TRBJ2-7; D may be TRBD2 (5 bases). V was pared by 1 base and J by 3 bases, with 13 bases between. Germline V CDR1 and CDR2: SGHVS, FNYEAQ. The CDR3 is 15 residues long. The CDR3 reads CASSLGIGRYYEQYF. Here the CDR3 DNA reads TGTGCCAGCAGCTTAGGTATTGGGAGATACTACGAGCAGTACTTC.

The chain combines TRBV11-2 with TRBJ2-7; 11 bases are shared with TRBD2. This CDR3 is 16 amino acids long. The J segment lost 1 base and the V segment lost 0 bases, leaving 2 bases of the junction unmatched. The germline gives CDR1 SGHAT, CDR2 FQNNGV. The CDR3 region has the DNA TGTGCCAGCAGCTTAGATCTAGCGGGAGGTTCCTACGAGCAGTACTTC. Protein sequence: CASSLDLAGGSYEQYF.

The rearrangement joins TRBV19 to TRBJ1-3; 8 bases are shared with TRBD1. The J segment lost 0 bases and the V segment lost 5 bases, leaving 9 bases of the junction unmatched. CDR3 length: 17 amino acids. Germline CDR1 is LNHDA and CDR2 is SQIVND (reference sequence). CDR3 loop: CASSATGAVSSGNTIYF. CDR3 DNA: TGTGCCAGTAGTGCGACAGGGGCGGTTAGCTCTGGAAACACCATATATTTT.

The CDR3 protein is CASSFYRWEKLFF. CDR3 nucleotide sequence: TGTGCCAGCAGTTTCTATCGATGGGAAAAACTGTTTTTT. The chain uses TRBV27 and TRBJ1-4; D is undetermined. This CDR3 spans 13 amino acids. Per the germline V gene, CDR1 is MNHEY and CDR2 is SMNVEV (reference sequence). Between the trimmed V and J ends, which lost 3 bases and 8 bases, there was a span of 10 bases.

V is TRBV11-2 and J is TRBJ2-5; a weak D match, TRBD2 (6 bases). Trimming stripped 2 bases from V and 1 base from J, with 11 bases between. Germline V gene data show CDR1 as SGHAT and CDR2 as FQNNGV. The CDR3 spans 15 residues. CDR3 coding DNA: TGTGCCAGCAGCTTATACACTAGCCTCCAAGAGACCCAGTACTTC. As protein: CASSLYTSLQETQYF.

This rearrangement joins TRBV7-8 to TRBJ2-5; 8 bases are a match to TRBD1. Losses at the gene ends were 4 bases for V and 4 bases for J; bases not matched to a gene: 2. The CDR3 length is 13 residues. Germline loops: CDR1 SGHVS, CDR2 FQNEAQ. In DNA form, the CDR3 reads TGTGCCAGCAGCTCAGGGGGCCGAGAGACCCAGTACTTC. Protein product: CASSSGGRETQYF.

The chain employs TRBV19 and TRBJ1-5; 9 bases fit TRBD1. Trimming cost V 6 bases and J 5 bases; bases outside gene matches: 8. Germline assignment: CDR1 LNHDA and CDR2 SQIVND (reference sequence). This CDR3 has 15 amino acids. As DNA, the CDR3 is TGTGCCAGTAGAACGGGACAGGGCAGATATCAGCCCCAGCATTTT. Amino acids: CASRTGQGRYQPQHF.

This clone was counted between two and nine times. The J gene is TRBJ1-5, the V gene TRBV5-1; 8 bases agree with TRBD1. Germline loops: CDR1 SGHRS, CDR2 YFSETQ. CDR3 length: 15 residues. Germline trimming cut 0 bases from V and 5 bases from J; bases unmatched to any gene: 4. CDR3 residues: CASSLAPTGDQPQHF. Written as DNA, the CDR3 is TGCGCCAGCAGCTTGGCCCCGACAGGGGATCAGCCCCAGCATTTT.